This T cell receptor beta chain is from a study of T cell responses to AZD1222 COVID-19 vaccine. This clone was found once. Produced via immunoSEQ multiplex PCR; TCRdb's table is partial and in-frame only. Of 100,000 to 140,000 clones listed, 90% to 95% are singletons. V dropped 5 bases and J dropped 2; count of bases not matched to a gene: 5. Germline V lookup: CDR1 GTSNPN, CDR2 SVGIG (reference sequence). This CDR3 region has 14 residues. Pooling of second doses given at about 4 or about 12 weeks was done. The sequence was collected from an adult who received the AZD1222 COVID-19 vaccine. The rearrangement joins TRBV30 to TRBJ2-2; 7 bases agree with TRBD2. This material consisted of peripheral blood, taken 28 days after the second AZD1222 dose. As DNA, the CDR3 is TGTGCCTGGGAACCGGGACTAAACACCGGGGAGCTGTTTTTT. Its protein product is CAWEPGLNTGELFF.